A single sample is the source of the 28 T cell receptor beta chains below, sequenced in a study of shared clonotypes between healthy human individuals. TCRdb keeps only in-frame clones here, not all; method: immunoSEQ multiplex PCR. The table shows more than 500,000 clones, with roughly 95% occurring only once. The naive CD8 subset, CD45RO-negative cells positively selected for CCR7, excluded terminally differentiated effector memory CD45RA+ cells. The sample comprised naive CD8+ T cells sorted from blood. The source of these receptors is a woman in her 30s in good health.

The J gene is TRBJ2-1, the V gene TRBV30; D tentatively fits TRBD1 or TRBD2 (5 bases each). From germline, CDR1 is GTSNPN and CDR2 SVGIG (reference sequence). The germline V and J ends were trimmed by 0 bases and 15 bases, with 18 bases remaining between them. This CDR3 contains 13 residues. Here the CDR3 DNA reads TGTGCCTGGAGTGTAGGCCGGGACGGGGTTCCGTTCTTC. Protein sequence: CAWSVGRDGVPFF.

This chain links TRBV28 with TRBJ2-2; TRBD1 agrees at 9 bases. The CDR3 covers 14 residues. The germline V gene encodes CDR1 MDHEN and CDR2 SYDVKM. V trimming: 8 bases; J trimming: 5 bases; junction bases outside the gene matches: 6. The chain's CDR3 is CASGQGLRTGELFF. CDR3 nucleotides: TGTGCCAGCGGACAGGGGCTGCGGACCGGGGAGCTGTTTTTT.

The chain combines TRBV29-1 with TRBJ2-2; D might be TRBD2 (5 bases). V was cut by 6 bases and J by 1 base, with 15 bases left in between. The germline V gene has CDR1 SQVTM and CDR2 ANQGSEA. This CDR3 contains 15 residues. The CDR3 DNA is TGCAGCGTGGAGGAGACTACAAAGAACACCGGGGAGCTGTTTTTT. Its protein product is CSVEETTKNTGELFF.

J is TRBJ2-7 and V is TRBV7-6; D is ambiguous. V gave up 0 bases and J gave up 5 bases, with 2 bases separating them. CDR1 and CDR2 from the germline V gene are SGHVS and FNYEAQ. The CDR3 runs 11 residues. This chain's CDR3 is CASSLADEQYF. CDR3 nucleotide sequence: TGTGCCAGCAGCTTAGCTGACGAGCAGTACTTC.

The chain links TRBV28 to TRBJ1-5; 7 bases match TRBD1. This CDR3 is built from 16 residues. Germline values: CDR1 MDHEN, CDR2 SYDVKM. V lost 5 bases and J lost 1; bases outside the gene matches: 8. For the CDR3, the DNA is TGTGCCAGCAGTCCGCCCCCAGGGGGGAGCAATCAGCCCCAGCATTTT. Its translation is CASSPPPGGSNQPQHF.

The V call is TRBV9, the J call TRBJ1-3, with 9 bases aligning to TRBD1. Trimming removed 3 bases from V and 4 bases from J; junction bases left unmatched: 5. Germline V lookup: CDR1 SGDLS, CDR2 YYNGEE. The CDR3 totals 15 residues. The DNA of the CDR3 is TGTGCCAGCAGCGAGGGACAGGGCCGGGGAAACACCATATATTTT. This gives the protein CASSEGQGRGNTIYF.

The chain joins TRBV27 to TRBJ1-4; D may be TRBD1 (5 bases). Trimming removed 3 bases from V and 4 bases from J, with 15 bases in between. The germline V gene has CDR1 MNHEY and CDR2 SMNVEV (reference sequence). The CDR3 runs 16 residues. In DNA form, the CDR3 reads TGTGCCAGCAGTTTGTTAGGGACGGTTGGTAATGAAAAACTGTTTTTT. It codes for CASSLLGTVGNEKLFF.

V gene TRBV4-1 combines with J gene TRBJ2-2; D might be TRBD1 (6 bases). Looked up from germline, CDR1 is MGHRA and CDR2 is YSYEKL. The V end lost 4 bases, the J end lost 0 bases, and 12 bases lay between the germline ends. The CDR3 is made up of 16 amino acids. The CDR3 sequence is CASSLSTGANTGELFF. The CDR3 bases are TGCGCCAGCAGCCTTTCGACAGGTGCGAACACCGGGGAGCTGTTTTTT.

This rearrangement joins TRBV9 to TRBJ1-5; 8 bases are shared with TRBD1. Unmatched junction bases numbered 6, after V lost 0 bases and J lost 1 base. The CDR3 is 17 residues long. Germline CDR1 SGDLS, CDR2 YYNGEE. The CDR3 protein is CASSVVPTGGSNQPQHF. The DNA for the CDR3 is TGTGCCAGCAGCGTAGTCCCCACAGGGGGAAGCAATCAGCCCCAGCATTTT.

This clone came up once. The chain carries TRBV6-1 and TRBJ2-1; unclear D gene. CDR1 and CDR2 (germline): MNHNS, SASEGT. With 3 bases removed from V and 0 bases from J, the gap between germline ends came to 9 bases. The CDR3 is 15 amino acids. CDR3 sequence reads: CASSEWRSSYNEQFF. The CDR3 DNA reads TGTGCCAGCAGTGAGTGGCGGAGCTCCTACAATGAGCAGTTCTTC.

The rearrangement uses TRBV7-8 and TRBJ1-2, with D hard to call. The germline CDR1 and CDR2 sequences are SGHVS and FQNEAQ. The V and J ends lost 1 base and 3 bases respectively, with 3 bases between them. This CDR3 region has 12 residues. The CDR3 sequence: CASSLGDYGYTF. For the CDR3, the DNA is TGTGCCAGCAGCTTAGGGGACTATGGCTACACCTTC.

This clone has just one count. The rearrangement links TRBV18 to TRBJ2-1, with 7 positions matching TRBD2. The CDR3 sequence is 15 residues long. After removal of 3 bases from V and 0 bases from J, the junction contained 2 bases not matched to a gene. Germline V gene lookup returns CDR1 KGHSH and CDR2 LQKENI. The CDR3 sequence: CASSPGTTSYNEQFF. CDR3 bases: TGTGCCAGCTCACCGGGGACTACCTCCTACAATGAGCAGTTCTTC.

The CDR3 region is CASSLGQLNTGELFF. CDR3 in DNA: TGTGCCAGCAGCTTGGGACAGCTGAACACCGGGGAGCTGTTTTTT. The chain links TRBV5-6 to TRBJ2-2; TRBD1 might be the D (5 bases). Germline CDR1 is SGHDT and CDR2 is YYEEEE. The V gene lost 0 bases and the J gene lost 1 base, with 7 bases spanning the gap. This CDR3 contains 15 residues.

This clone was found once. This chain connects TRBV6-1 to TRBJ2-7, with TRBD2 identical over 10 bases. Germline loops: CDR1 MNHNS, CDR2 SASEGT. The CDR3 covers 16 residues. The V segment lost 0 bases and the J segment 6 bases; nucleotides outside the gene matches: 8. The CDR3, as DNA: TGTGCCAGCAGTGAAGCCCTCGGGACTAGCGTGGGCGAGCAGTACTTC. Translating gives CASSEALGTSVGEQYF.

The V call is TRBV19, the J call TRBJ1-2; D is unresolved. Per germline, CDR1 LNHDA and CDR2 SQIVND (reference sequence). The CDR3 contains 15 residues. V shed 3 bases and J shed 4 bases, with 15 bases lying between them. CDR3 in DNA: TGTGCCAGTAGTATTCTTCTCGAAGCCTCCTATGGCTACACCTTC. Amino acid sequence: CASSILLEASYGYTF.

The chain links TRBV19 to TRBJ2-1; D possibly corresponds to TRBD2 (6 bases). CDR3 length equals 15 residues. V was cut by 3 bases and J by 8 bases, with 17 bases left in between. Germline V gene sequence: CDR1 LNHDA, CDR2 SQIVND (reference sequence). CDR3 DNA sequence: TGTGCCAGTAGTATCCTAGCGCAAGGTGTGGATGAGCAGTTCTTC. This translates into CASSILAQGVDEQFF.

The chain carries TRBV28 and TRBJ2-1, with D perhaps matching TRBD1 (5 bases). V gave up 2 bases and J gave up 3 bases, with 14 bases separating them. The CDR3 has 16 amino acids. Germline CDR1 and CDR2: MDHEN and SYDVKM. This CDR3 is CASSLRWTTSYNEQFF. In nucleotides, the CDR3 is TGTGCCAGCAGTTTACGCTGGACAACCAGCTACAATGAGCAGTTCTTC.

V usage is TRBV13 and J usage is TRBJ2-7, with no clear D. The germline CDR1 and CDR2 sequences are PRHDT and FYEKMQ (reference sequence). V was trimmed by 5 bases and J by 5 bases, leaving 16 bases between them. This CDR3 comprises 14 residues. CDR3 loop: CASSPRVVNHEQYF. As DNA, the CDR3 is TGTGCCAGCAGCCCCCGGGTCGTAAACCACGAGCAGTACTTC. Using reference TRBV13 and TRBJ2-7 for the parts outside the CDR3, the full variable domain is AAGVIQSPRHLIKEKRETATLKCYPIPRHDTVYWYQQGPGQDPQFLISFYEKMQSDKGSIPDRFSAQQFSDYHSELNMSSLELGDSALYFCASSPRVVNHEQYFGPGTRLTVT.

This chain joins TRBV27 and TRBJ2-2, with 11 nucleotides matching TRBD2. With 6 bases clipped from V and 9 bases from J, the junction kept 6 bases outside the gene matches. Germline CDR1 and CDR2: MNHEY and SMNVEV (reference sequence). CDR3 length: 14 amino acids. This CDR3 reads CASRLAGATRELFF. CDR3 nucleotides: TGTGCCAGCAGACTAGCGGGAGCGACCCGGGAGCTGTTTTTT.

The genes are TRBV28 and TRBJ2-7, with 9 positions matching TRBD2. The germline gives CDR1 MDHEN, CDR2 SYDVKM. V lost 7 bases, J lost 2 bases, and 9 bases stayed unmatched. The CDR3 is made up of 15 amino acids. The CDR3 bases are TGTGCCAGCACCCCTAGCGGGGTAGCCGCCTACGAGCAGTACTTC. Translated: CASTPSGVAAYEQYF.

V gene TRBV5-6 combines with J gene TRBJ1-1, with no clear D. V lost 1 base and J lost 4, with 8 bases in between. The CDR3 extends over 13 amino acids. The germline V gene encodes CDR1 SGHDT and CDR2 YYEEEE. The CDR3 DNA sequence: TGTGCCAGCAGCTTGCCCGGGCTCACTGAAGCTTTCTTT. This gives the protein CASSLPGLTEAFF.

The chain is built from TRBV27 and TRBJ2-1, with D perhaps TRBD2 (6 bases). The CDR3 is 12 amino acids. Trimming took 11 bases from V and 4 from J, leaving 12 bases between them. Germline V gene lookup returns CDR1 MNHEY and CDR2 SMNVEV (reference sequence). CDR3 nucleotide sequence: TGTGCCTCGGCGGGACCTTACAATGAGCAGTTCTTC. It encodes CASAGPYNEQFF.

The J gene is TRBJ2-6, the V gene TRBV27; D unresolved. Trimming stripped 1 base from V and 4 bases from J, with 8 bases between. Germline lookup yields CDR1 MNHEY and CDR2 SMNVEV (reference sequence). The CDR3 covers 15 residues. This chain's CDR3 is CASSLYGLGANVLTF. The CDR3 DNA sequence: TGTGCCAGCAGTTTATACGGGTTGGGGGCCAACGTCCTGACTTTC.

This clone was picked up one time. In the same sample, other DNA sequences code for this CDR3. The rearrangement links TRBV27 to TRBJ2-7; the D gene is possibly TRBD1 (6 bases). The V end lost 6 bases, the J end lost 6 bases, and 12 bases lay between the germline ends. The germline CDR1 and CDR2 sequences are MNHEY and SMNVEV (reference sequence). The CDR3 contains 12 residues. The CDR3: CASRAYRAEQYF. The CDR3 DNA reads TGTGCCAGCAGAGCATACAGGGCCGAGCAGTACTTC.

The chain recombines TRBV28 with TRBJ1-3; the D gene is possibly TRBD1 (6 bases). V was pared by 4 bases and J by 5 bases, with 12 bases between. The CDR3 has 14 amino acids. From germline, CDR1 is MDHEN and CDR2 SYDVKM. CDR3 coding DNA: TGTGCCAGCAGTTCTCCCCAGGGGAGAAACACCATATATTTT. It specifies CASSSPQGRNTIYF.

The CDR3 protein is CASRLTGFGGYTF. CDR3 in DNA: TGTGCCAGCAGGTTAACAGGTTTTGGGGGCTACACCTTC. J is TRBJ1-2 and V is TRBV25-1, with D possibly matching TRBD1 (5 bases). The length of the CDR3 is 13 residues. V lost 6 bases, J lost 8 bases, and 16 bases lay in between. Germline lookup yields CDR1 MGHDK and CDR2 SYGVNS.

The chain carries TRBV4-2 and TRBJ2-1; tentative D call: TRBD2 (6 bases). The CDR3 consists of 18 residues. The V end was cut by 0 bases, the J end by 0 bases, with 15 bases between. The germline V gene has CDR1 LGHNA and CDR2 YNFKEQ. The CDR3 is CASSQDPLASFSYNEQFF. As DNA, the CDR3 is TGTGCCAGCAGCCAAGATCCGCTAGCGAGCTTCTCCTACAATGAGCAGTTCTTC.

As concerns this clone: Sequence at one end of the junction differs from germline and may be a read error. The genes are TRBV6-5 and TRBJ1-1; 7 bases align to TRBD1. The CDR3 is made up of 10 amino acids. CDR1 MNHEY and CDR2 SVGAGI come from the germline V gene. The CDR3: CASSYSGTEF. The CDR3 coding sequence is TGTGCCAGCAGTTACTCGGGGACAGAATTT.